The TCR beta chain described here comes from a study of shared clonotypes between healthy human individuals. Study details: Per-donor plates numbered three CD4 naive, three CD4 memory, two CD8 naive and one CD8 memory. Whole-study results and caveats: Approximately 4.6% of naive CD4 clonotypes were shared across a few donors.

The V gene's germline CDR1 is MRHNA and CDR2 SNTAGT. The CDR3 is 19 residues long. V shed 0 bases and J shed 4 bases, with 25 bases lying between them. Profiled with immunoSEQ multiplex PCR; TCRdb holds only in-frame clones, not every one. The data show 1.5 million to 2.5 million clones, with about 95% seen just once and less than 1.5% held by the top ten. A note on this clone: Its cognate antigen is unknown.

As defined, naive CD8 cells were CD45RO-negative and positively selected for CCR7, with terminally differentiated effector memory CD45RA+ cells excluded. Healthy HIV-negative adults without recent acute infections or vaccinations served as donors. The clonotype comes from a man between 18 and 29 years old in good health. Sequenced: naive CD8+ T cells sorted from blood. The rearrangement links TRBV6-4 to TRBJ2-7, with unresolved D. CDR3 nucleotide sequence: TGTGCCAGCAGTGACTCGAAACATCAAACCCCCCTTTACCAATACGAGCAGTACTTC. Translating gives CASSDSKHQTPLYQYEQYF.